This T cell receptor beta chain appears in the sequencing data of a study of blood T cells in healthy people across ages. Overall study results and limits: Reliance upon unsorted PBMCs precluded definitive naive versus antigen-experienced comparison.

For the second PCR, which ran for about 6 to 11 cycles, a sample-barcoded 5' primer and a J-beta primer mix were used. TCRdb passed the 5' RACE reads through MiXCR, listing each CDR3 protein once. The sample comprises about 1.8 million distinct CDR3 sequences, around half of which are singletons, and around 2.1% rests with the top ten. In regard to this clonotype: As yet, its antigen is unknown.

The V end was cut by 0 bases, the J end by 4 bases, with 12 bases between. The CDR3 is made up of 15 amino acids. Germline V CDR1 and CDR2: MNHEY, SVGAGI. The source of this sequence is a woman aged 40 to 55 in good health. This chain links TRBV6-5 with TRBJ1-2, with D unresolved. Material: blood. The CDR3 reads CASSYSKSVVYGYTF. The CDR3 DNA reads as TGTGCCAGCAGTTACTCGAAGTCCGTCGTCTATGGCTACACCTTC.